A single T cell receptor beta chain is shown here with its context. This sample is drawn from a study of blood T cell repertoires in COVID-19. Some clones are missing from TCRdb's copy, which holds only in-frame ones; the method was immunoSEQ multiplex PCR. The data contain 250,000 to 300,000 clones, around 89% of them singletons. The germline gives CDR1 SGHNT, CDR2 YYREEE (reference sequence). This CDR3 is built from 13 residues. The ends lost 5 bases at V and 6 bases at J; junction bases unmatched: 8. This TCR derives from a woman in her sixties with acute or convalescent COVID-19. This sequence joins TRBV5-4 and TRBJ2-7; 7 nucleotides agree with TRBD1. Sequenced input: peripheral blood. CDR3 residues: CASSNGQASEQYF. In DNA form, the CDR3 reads TGTGCCAGCAGTAATGGACAGGCCAGCGAGCAGTACTTC.